The source of this T cell receptor (beta chain) is a study of molecular identifiers for immune sequencing clone quantification. General observations from the study: Sizes of highly expanded clones could be underestimated through identical TCRs sharing a barcode.

Bulk libraries came from a prior protocol with listed TCR primers. TCRdb reprocessed the PCR reads via MiXCR and lists one record per CDR3 protein. The sample yields around 460,000 distinct CDR3 sequences, around 21% seen once. In germline, CDR1 is LGHNA, CDR2 YSLEER. V lost 1 base and J lost 3, with 15 bases in between. There are 17 residues in the CDR3. CD8+CD4-CCR7+CD45RA+ cells were sorted as naive CD8 T cells. With regard to this clonotype: Its antigen is not known.

The chain uses TRBV4-3 and TRBJ2-2, with D possibly called TRBD1 or TRBD2 (5 bases each). The material sequenced was naive CD8+ T cells from blood, with Jurkat cell RNA spiked in. Noted subset: FACS-sorted CD8+CD4-CCR7+CD45RA+ naive T cells. The receptor's source is a human donor in good health. Some libraries in this study had Jurkat cell RNA spiked in. CDR3 amino acids: CASSQVPAQGDTGELFF. DNA of the CDR3: TGCGCCAGCAGCCAAGTCCCGGCGCAGGGAGACACCGGGGAGCTGTTTTTT.